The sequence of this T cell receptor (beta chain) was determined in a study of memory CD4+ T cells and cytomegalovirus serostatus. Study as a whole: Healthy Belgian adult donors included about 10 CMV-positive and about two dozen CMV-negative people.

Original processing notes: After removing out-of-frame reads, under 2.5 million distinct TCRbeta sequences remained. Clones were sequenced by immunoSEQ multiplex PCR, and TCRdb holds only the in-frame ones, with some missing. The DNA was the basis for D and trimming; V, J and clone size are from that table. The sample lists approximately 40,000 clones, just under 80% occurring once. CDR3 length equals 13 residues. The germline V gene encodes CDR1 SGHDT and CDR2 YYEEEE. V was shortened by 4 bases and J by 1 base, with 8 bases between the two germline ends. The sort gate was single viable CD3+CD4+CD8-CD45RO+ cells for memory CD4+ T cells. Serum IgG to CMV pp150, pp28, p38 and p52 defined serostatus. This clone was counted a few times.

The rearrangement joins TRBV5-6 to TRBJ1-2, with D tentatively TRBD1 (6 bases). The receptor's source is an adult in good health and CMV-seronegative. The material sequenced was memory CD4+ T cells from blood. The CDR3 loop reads CASSVDSNYGYTF. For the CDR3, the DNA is TGTGCCAGCAGCGTGGACAGTAACTATGGCTACACCTTC.